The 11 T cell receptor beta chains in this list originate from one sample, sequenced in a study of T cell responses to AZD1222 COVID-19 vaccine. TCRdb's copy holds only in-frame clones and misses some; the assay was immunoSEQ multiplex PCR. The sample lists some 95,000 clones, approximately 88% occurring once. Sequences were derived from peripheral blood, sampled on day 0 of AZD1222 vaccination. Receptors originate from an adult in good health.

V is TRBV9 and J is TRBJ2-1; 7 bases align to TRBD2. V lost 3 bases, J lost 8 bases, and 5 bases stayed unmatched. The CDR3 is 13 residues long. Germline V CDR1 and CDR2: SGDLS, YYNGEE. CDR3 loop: CASSARSGYEQFF. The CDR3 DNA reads TGTGCCAGCAGCGCCCGTAGCGGGTATGAGCAGTTCTTC.

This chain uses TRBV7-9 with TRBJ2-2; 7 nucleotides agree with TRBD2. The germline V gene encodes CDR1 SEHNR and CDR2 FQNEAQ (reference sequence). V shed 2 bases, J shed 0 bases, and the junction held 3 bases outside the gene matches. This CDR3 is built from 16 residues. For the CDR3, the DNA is TGTGCCAGCAGCTTAACGGGGGGATCGAACACCGGGGAGCTGTTTTTT. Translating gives CASSLTGGSNTGELFF.

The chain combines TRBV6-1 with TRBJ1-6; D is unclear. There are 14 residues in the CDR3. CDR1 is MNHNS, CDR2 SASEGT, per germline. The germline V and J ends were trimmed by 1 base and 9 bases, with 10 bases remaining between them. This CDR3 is CASSEVSSFSPLHF. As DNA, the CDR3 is TGTGCCAGCAGTGAAGTATCAAGTTTTTCACCCCTCCACTTT.

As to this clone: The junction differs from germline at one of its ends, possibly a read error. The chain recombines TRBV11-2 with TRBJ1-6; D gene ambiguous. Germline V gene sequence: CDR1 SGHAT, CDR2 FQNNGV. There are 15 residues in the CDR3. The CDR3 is CASSLERRGPSPLHF. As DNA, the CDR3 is TGTGCCAGCAGCCTAGAACGGCGTGGACCTTCACCCCTCCACTTT.

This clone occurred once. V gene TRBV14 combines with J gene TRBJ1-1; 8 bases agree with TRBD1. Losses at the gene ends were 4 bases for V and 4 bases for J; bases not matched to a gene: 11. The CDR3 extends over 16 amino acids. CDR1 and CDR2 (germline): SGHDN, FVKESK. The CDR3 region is CASSRRTGWRGTEAFF. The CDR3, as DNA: TGTGCCAGCAGCCGGCGGACAGGGTGGAGGGGCACTGAAGCTTTCTTT.

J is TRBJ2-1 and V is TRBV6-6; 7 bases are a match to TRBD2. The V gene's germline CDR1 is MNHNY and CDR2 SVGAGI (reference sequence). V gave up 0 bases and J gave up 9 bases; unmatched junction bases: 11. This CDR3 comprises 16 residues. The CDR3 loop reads CASSYSALAVELEQFF. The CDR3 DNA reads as TGTGCCAGCAGTTACTCTGCCCTAGCGGTTGAGCTTGAGCAGTTCTTC.

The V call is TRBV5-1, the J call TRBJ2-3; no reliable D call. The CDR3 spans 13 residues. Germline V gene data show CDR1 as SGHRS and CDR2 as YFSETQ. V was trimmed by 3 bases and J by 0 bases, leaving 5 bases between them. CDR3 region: CASSSSSTDTQYF. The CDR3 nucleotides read TGCGCCAGCAGCTCTAGTAGCACAGATACGCAGTATTTT. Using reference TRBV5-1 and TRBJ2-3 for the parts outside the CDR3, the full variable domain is KAGVTQTPRYLIKTRGQQVTLSCSPISGHRSVSWYQQTPGQGLQFLFEYFSETQRNKGNFPGRFSGRQFSNSRSEMNVSTLELGDSALYLCASSSSSTDTQYFGPGTRLTVL.

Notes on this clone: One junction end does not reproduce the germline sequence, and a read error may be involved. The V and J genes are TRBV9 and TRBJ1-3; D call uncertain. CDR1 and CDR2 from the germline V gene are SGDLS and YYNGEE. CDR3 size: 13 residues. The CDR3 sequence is CASSASLGDTIYF. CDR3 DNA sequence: TGTGCCAGCAGCGCCTCACTTGGAGACACCATATATTTT.

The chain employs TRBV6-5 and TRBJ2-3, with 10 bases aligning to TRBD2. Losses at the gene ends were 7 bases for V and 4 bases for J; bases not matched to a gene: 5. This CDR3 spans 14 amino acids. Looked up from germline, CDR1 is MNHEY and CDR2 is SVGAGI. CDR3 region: CASNPSGGPDTQYF. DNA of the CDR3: TGTGCCAGCAACCCTAGCGGGGGTCCAGATACGCAGTATTTT.

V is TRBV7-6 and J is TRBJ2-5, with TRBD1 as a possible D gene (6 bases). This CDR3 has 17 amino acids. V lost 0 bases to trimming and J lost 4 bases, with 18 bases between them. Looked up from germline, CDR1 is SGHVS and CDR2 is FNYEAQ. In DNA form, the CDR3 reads TGTGCCAGCAGCTTAGCGGCGGTCCAGGGGAATGGAGAGACCCAGTACTTC. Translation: CASSLAAVQGNGETQYF.

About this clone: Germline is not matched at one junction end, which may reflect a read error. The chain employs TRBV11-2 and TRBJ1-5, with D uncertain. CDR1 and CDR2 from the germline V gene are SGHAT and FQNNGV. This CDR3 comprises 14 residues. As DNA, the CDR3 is TGTGCCAGCAGCCTAGAAACGGTTAGTCAGCCCCAGCATTTT. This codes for CASSLETVSQPQHF.